This T cell receptor (beta chain) was captured in a study of shared clonotypes between healthy human individuals (dated by TCRdb to 2018 to 2021). Study-wide context: The cohort included a few men and two women between 18 and 49 years of age. Per donor, leukapheresis produced somewhere between about 0.94 and 9.5 billion PBMCs. Different laboratories and diverse techniques were used to prepare libraries and sequence TCR repertoires, to increase sequencing depth and limit assay-specific biases. For each donor, CD4 naive and CD4 memory were each given three plates, CD8 naive was given two plates, and CD8 memory was given one plate. The study deeply sequenced blood TCR repertoires of five healthy adults to estimate repertoire size and the extent of clonotype sharing between individuals.

TCR CDR3 regions were amplified from genomic DNA by multiplex PCR using the deep immunoSEQ assay. Genomic DNA extracted from each cell subset was distributed evenly over all wells of several immunoSEQ 96-well plates, and each plate served as one replicate. Each replicate PCR for sorted subsets received around 210 ng genomic DNA, equal to tens of thousands of T cell genomes. Purified libraries were measured with a Qubit 3.0 fluorometer, size-checked on a Bioanalyzer 2100, and measured again with the KAPA Library Quantification kit. Every immunoSEQ 96-well plate was sequenced on a separate single-read 150-cycle Illumina NextSeq 550 flow cell. As for the original processing: Because the immunoSEQ output held only junctional sequences and lacked quality scores, the filtering could not match the filtering applied to full-length reads. To assign V/J genes and CDR3, sequences were annotated using PyIR, a Python wrapper for IgBLAST v1.9, with IMGT germline references. Reads were removed for weak V/J assignments (E-value above 1e-6), missing CDR3, stop codons, out-of-frame junctions, or ambiguous translated residues. V3J clonotypes were defined as sequences sharing an identical inferred V gene, J gene, and CDR3 amino acid sequence. To compute the percentage overlap between repertoires, the number of shared unique clonotypes was divided by the size of the smaller repertoire. Repertoire richness was assessed with RTK rarefaction, the Chao1 estimator, and Recon v2.1 estimates of unobserved clonotypes. For all TCRbeta clonotypes obtained by the gDNA method from four donors, generation probabilities were computed with OLGA. TCRdb carries this immuneACCESS record with in-frame sequences only. Its versions omit some clonotypes, under half of them owing to an unresolved V gene in the studies checked, with the rest unexplained. V and J calls and clone size are given by that table; D and trimming were obtained from the DNA. Counted in this sample were roughly 2,500,000 clones; roughly 93% of them appeared once. Of the sample, roughly 0.36% is held by the ten largest clones.

Note on this clone: The specificity of this receptor is unknown. No much larger clone exists at a distance of one base, and base qualities are not known.

The donors were healthy, HIV-negative adults who had no recently reported acute infections or vaccinations. All donors were Caucasian adults living in Nashville, Tennessee, USA. Magnetic negative selection was used to enrich CD4+ T cells, after which naive cells were positively selected on CD45RA and the negative fraction became the memory subset. Blood was obtained by leukapheresis, after which PBMCs were separated by Ficoll-Histopaque density gradient centrifugation and cryopreserved in liquid nitrogen vapor phase. Purity and quantity of every magnetically sorted T cell population were checked by analytical flow cytometry. From each sorted fraction, genomic DNA was isolated and quantified by UV absorbance on a Nanodrop 2000c. The research as a whole found: Larger estimated clonotype richness was generally found for naive subsets than for memory subsets. Sharing across a few donors was observed for about 5% of naive CD4, 3.5% of naive CD8, 2.3% of memory CD4, and roughly 0.4% of memory CD8 clonotypes. Only blood was sampled, and tissue TCR repertoires likely differ from those in blood. Pairwise subsampling led to the expectation that sequencing depth would affect the degree of clonotype sharing among donors. Incomplete sequencing was indicated by rarefaction of sorted-subset datasets, despite the large sequencing depth. Because the study included only a small number of donors, the genetic and exposure-history diversity represented was limited. Clonotypes shared by all four sorted-subset donors showed higher generation probabilities than non-shared clonotypes.

Counted from cysteine to phenylalanine, this CDR3 has 15 amino acids. Of the read, only the CDR3 DNA is kept; its 45 bases are in frame from base 1. Trimmed from V: 2 bases; trimmed from J: 4 bases; junction bases lacking a gene match: 6. The germline V gene supplies CDR1 SGHTA and CDR2 FQGTGA. The sequence links TRBV7-3 to TRBJ2-3; 7 central nucleotides agree with TRBD2. The sequenced material came from naive CD4+ T cells from PBMCs. The cell subset or site label of this sample denotes: CD45RA+ positively selected. This clonotype originated in a man aged 18 to 30 in good health. Some clones in this sample may be carry-over from other donors' samples. The CDR3 reads as follows: CASSLRGGTSDTQYF. DNA sequence: TGTGCCAGCAGCTTACGGGGAGGGACCTCAGATACGCAGTATTTT.